The 11 T cell receptor beta chains below were found in one sample sequenced in a study of blood T cell repertoires in COVID-19. Profiled with immunoSEQ multiplex PCR; TCRdb holds only in-frame clones, not every one. This sample has 84,000 or so clones, with around 82% found just once. The specimen sequenced was peripheral blood. Receptors were obtained from a man in his sixties with COVID-19, enrolled during active disease.

This chain links TRBV16 with TRBJ1-3; D may be TRBD1 (5 bases). This CDR3 comprises 15 residues. The germline V gene encodes CDR1 KGHSY and CDR2 FQNENV. Trimming cost V 2 bases and J 3 bases, with 11 bases left between them. CDR3 bases: TGTGCCAGCAGCCAAAGGGGCCAGATTGGAAACACCATATATTTT. Its translation is CASSQRGQIGNTIYF. Complete variable domain (other parts from reference TRBV16 and TRBJ1-3): GEEVAQTPKHLVRGEGQKAKLYCAPIKGHSYVFWYQQVLKNEFKFLISFQNENVFDETGMPKERFSAKCLPNSPCSLEIQATKLEDSAVYFCASSQRGQIGNTIYFGEGSWLTVV.

This clone was detected only once. The J gene is TRBJ2-7, the V gene TRBV5-1, with 10 bases aligning to TRBD1. Germline-derived CDR1 and CDR2 are SGHRS and YFSETQ. V shed 1 base, J shed 1 base, and the junction held 2 bases outside the gene matches. The length of the CDR3 is 15 residues. As DNA, the CDR3 is TGCGCCAGCAGCTTGCGGGACAGGGGTTCCTACGAGCAGTACTTC. Translated, it gives CASSLRDRGSYEQYF.

This clone appeared many times. The chain carries TRBV15 and TRBJ2-7, with D tentatively TRBD2 (5 bases). Germline values: CDR1 LNHNV, CDR2 YYDKDF (reference sequence). V lost 5 bases to trimming and J lost 3 bases, with 5 bases between them. The CDR3 sequence is 11 residues long. CDR3 nucleotide sequence: TGTGCCACCAGCGAGGGCTACGAGCAGTACTTC. It yields the protein CATSEGYEQYF.

The chain combines TRBV7-6 with TRBJ1-1, with D unresolved. Germline V gene lookup returns CDR1 SGHVS and CDR2 FNYEAQ. The CDR3 runs 13 residues. V lost 5 bases and J 1 base, leaving 8 bases between the germline ends. The CDR3 DNA reads TGTGCCAGCAGCACTAGACCGAACACTGAAGCTTTCTTT. Its translation: CASSTRPNTEAFF.

This sequence joins TRBV29-1 and TRBJ2-1, with D perhaps matching TRBD1 (6 bases). Germline CDR1 is SQVTM and CDR2 is ANQGSEA. There are 13 residues in the CDR3. Trimming pared 4 bases from V and 3 bases from J, leaving 10 bases between. The chain's CDR3 is CSVVSDSYNEQFF. The DNA for the CDR3 is TGCAGCGTTGTTTCGGACAGCTACAATGAGCAGTTCTTC.

The rearrangement links TRBV6-1 to TRBJ1-5; 9 bases are shared with TRBD1. The ends lost 1 base at V and 7 bases at J; junction bases unmatched: 8. Per the germline V gene, CDR1 is MNHNS and CDR2 is SASEGT. The CDR3 covers 16 residues. Written as DNA, the CDR3 is TGTGCCAGCAGTGAAGGGTCGGGACAGGGAGGCCAGCCCCAGCATTTT. It codes for CASSEGSGQGGQPQHF.

The J gene is TRBJ1-5, the V gene TRBV12-2. TRBV12-2 is termed a pseudogene. This CDR3 spans 21 amino acids. The CDR3: CASRLLKSGAGDDNSNQPQHF. The CDR3, as DNA: TGTGCAAGTCGCTTACTTAAGAGCGGGGCAGGGGACGATAATAGCAATCAGCCCCAGCATTTT.

V gene TRBV2 combines with J gene TRBJ2-5; 8 bases agree with TRBD1. V gave up 7 bases and J gave up 4 bases; unmatched junction bases: 5. This CDR3 is 13 amino acids long. Germline-derived CDR1 and CDR2 are SNHLY and FYNNEI. CDR3 in amino acids: CASIGTGGETQYF. The CDR3 nucleotides read TGTGCCAGCATCGGGACAGGTGGAGAGACCCAGTACTTC.

This rearrangement joins TRBV4-1 to TRBJ2-3; TRBD2 matches at 8 bases. The trim removed 1 base at V and 3 bases at J, leaving 3 bases unmatched. Germline CDR1 reads MGHRA; CDR2 reads YSYEKL. The CDR3 consists of 15 residues. The CDR3 sequence: CASSQGVAGTDTQYF. Here the CDR3 DNA reads TGCGCCAGCAGCCAAGGAGTAGCGGGGACAGATACGCAGTATTTT.

The chain employs TRBV5-1 and TRBJ2-3; D possibly corresponds to TRBD1 (5 bases). The CDR3 covers 12 residues. V was shortened by 0 bases and J by 11 bases, with 10 bases between the two germline ends. Germline CDR1 SGHRS, CDR2 YFSETQ. The DNA of the CDR3 is TGCGCCAGCAGCTTGGACGGACAAAGGCAGTATTTT. It yields the protein CASSLDGQRQYF.

The chain carries TRBV27 and TRBJ2-7; TRBD1 aligns across 8 bases. There are 14 residues in the CDR3. Per germline, CDR1 MNHEY and CDR2 SMNVEV (reference sequence). V trimming: 6 bases; J trimming: 2 bases; junction bases outside the gene matches: 6. Here the CDR3 reads CASRPGTGPYEQYF. CDR3 nucleotides: TGTGCCAGCAGACCCGGGACAGGCCCCTACGAGCAGTACTTC.